The 30 T cell receptor beta chains given below trace back to one sample, sequenced in a study of T-cell memory formation after mild COVID-19. TCRdb reprocessed the 5' RACE reads with MiXCR, giving one entry per CDR3 protein. The sample lists about 130,000 distinct CDR3 sequences, 15% to 20% occurring once. The sequenced material came from PBMCs or a T cell subset sorted from them (not recorded which). The receptors stem from an adult woman who had mild COVID-19 (a few samples of this study predate the infection). Cell type and time point are not known.

The rearrangement joins TRBV18 to TRBJ1-1; D is undetermined. CDR3 size: 12 residues. Trimming shortened V by 3 bases and J by 6 bases, and 8 bases separated the two germline ends. Germline-derived CDR1 and CDR2 are KGHSH and LQKENI. CDR3: CASSPGGAEAFF. The CDR3 DNA is TGTGCCAGCTCACCCGGAGGCGCTGAAGCTTTCTTT.

This sequence joins TRBV7-9 and TRBJ2-7; 8 positions agree with TRBD1. V was pared by 5 bases and J by 0 bases, with 3 bases of the junction left unmatched. CDR1 and CDR2 (germline): SEHNR, FQNEAQ (reference sequence). The CDR3 totals 14 residues. The CDR3 here is CASSPGGNSYEQYF. The CDR3 DNA sequence: TGTGCCAGCAGCCCAGGGGGCAACTCCTACGAGCAGTACTTC.

This clonotype was counted between two and nine times. V and J are TRBV6-5 and TRBJ2-3; D ambiguous. Germline V lookup: CDR1 MNHEY, CDR2 SVGAGI. Trimming left V 7 bases short and J 5 bases short, with 10 bases between. The CDR3 is 12 amino acids. The CDR3, as DNA: TGTGCCAGCAACGATGTGCAAGATACGCAGTATTTT. Translating gives CASNDVQDTQYF.

This chain joins TRBV6-2 or TRBV6-3 and TRBJ2-7; 9 positions agree with TRBD1. V lost 6 bases, J lost 3 bases, and 6 bases stayed unmatched. From germline, CDR1 is MNHEY and CDR2 SVGEGT. This CDR3 region has 14 residues. The CDR3 is CASSADRGNYEQYF. In DNA form, the CDR3 reads TGTGCCAGCAGCGCCGACAGGGGGAACTACGAGCAGTACTTC.

The chain has TRBV3-1 and TRBJ2-5; 8 nucleotides line up with TRBD2. In germline, CDR1 is LGHDT, CDR2 YNNKEL (reference sequence). With V trimmed by 4 bases and J by 0 bases, 4 bases remained unmatched. The CDR3 totals 15 residues. Here the CDR3 reads CASSPSGGYQETQYF. The CDR3, as DNA: TGTGCCAGCAGCCCCAGCGGGGGATACCAAGAGACCCAGTACTTC.

This clonotype turned up a few times. The genes are TRBV7-9 and TRBJ2-7; D may be TRBD1 (6 bases). CDR3 length equals 11 residues. Trimming shortened V by 5 bases and J by 9 bases, and 11 bases separated the two germline ends. Germline assignment: CDR1 SEHNR and CDR2 FQNEAQ (reference sequence). For the CDR3, the DNA is TGTGCCAGCAGCGTACTCAGGGGGCAGTACTTC. Protein sequence: CASSVLRGQYF.

J is TRBJ2-3 and V is TRBV6-4; no definite D call. V was clipped by 3 bases and J by 0 bases, with 7 bases between them. The CDR3 is 14 residues long. Germline V lookup: CDR1 MRHNA, CDR2 SNTAGT. The DNA of the CDR3 is TGTGCCAGCAGTGAGGGTAGGAGCACAGATACGCAGTATTTT. This translates into CASSEGRSTDTQYF.

This clonotype was picked up a small number of times. The V and J genes are TRBV29-1 and TRBJ2-5; D is uncertain. The CDR3 runs to 15 residues. V was cut by 4 bases and J by 5 bases, with 20 bases left in between. In germline, CDR1 is SQVTM, CDR2 ANQGSEA. The CDR3, as DNA: TGCAGCGTTGTAGTCCCAAGCCGGATGGTTGAGACCCAGTACTTC. Translated, it gives CSVVVPSRMVETQYF.

In its sample, this clonotype was seen a few times. V usage is TRBV30 and J usage is TRBJ2-3; TRBD1 matches at 11 bases. V was pared by 4 bases and J by 10 bases, with 4 bases of the junction left unmatched. Germline V lookup: CDR1 GTSNPN, CDR2 SVGIG (reference sequence). This CDR3 region has 12 residues. The CDR3 DNA follows: TGTGCCTGGACGGACAGGGGGCCATCGCAGTATTTT. Its translation: CAWTDRGPSQYF.

This chain links TRBV7-2 with TRBJ1-5; TRBD1 is a possible D gene (5 bases). From germline, CDR1 is SGHTA and CDR2 FQGNSA. CDR3 length equals 15 residues. The V gene lost 5 bases and the J gene lost 2 bases, with 13 bases spanning the gap. CDR3 sequence: CASSQWSRGNQPQHF. For the CDR3, the DNA is TGTGCCAGCAGCCAATGGAGCAGGGGCAATCAGCCCCAGCATTTT.

The rearrangement joins TRBV27 to TRBJ1-5; D is unclear. The V gene lost 3 bases and the J gene lost 4 bases, with 16 bases spanning the gap. The CDR3 contains 16 residues. Germline values: CDR1 MNHEY, CDR2 SMNVEV (reference sequence). CDR3 loop: CASSLEGPRANQPQHF. For the CDR3, the DNA is TGTGCCAGCAGTTTGGAAGGTCCCCGGGCAAATCAGCCCCAGCATTTT.

In regard to this clonotype: One end of the junction varies from germline; a read error may be responsible. The chain has TRBV4-3 and TRBJ2-2; D is uncertain. CDR1 LGHNA and CDR2 YSLEER come from the germline V gene. The CDR3 sequence is 14 residues long. CDR3 bases: TGCGCCAGCAGTCAAGGAACGTGGACCGGGGAGCTGTTTTTT. It specifies CASSQGTWTGELFF.

The chain uses TRBV18 and TRBJ1-1, with D possibly TRBD1 on 5 matching bases. The CDR3 extends over 14 amino acids. V was cut by 1 base and J by 5 bases, with 11 bases left in between. CDR1 and CDR2 from the germline V gene are KGHSH and LQKENI. The CDR3: CASSPLSEGTEAFF. CDR3 nucleotides: TGTGCCAGCTCACCACTGTCAGAGGGGACTGAAGCTTTCTTT.

This clonotype was counted only a few times. The CDR3 sequence: CSAREASNQPQHF. In DNA, the CDR3 is TGCAGTGCTAGAGAGGCAAGCAATCAGCCCCAGCATTTT. The V call is TRBV20-1, the J call TRBJ1-5; D not resolved. The CDR3 sequence is 13 residues long. Germline-derived CDR1 and CDR2 are DFQATT and SNEGSKA (reference sequence). The germline V and J ends were trimmed by 0 bases and 1 base, with 4 bases remaining between them.

A few counts support this clonotype. The chain employs TRBV3-1 and TRBJ2-2; TRBD1 matches 8 bases. CDR1 is LGHDT, CDR2 YNNKEL, per germline (reference sequence). V gave up 4 bases and J gave up 0 bases; unmatched junction bases: 4. The CDR3 runs to 16 residues. The CDR3 sequence: CASSPSDRANTGELFF. CDR3 DNA sequence: TGTGCCAGCAGCCCTTCGGACAGGGCGAACACCGGGGAGCTGTTTTTT. The variable domain in full, completed from reference TRBV3-1 and TRBJ2-2, reads DTAVSQTPKYLVTQMGNDKSIKCEQNLGHDTMYWYKQDSKKFLKIMFSYNNKELIINETVPNRFSPKSPDKAHLNLHINSLELGDSAVYFCASSPSDRANTGELFFGEGSRLTVL.

V gene TRBV9 combines with J gene TRBJ2-1; D is perhaps TRBD2 (6 bases). V was pared by 4 bases and J by 1 base, with 12 bases between. Germline CDR1 reads SGDLS; CDR2 reads YYNGEE. This CDR3 has 15 amino acids. The CDR3 protein is CASSPAGPSYNEQFF. DNA of the CDR3: TGTGCCAGCAGCCCAGCGGGTCCGTCCTACAATGAGCAGTTCTTC. The entire variable domain, with the rest obtained from reference TRBV9 and TRBJ2-1, is as follows: DSGVTQTPKHLITATGQRVTLRCSPRSGDLSVYWYQQSLDQGLQFLIQYYNGEERAKGNILERFSAQQFPDLHSELNLSSLELGDSALYFCASSPAGPSYNEQFFGPGTRLTVL.

This clonotype was seen more than once but under ten times. The chain recombines TRBV12-3 or TRBV12-4 with TRBJ1-5; TRBD1 aligns across 7 bases. J was trimmed by 5 bases and V by 6 bases; bases with no gene match: 10. The CDR3 is 15 residues long. The CDR3 sequence: CASSPIPGQHQPQHF. The CDR3 DNA is TGTGCCAGCAGCCCCATTCCGGGACAGCATCAGCCCCAGCATTTT.

V gene TRBV11-3 combines with J gene TRBJ1-1; D unclear. Per the germline V gene, CDR1 is SGHNT and CDR2 is YENEEA. V gave up 5 bases and J gave up 11 bases, with 18 bases separating them. The CDR3 loop spans 13 amino acids. The CDR3 nucleotides are TGTGCCAGCAGCATAAATGTGGCCTCCGCGGCTTTCTTT. This gives the protein CASSINVASAAFF.

The chain joins TRBV7-8 to TRBJ2-6, with D possibly matching TRBD2 (6 bases). Per germline, CDR1 SGHVS and CDR2 FQNEAQ. V gave up 4 bases and J gave up 1 base, with 8 bases separating them. The CDR3 contains 15 residues. The CDR3 loop reads CASSWGRSGANVLTF. CDR3 bases: TGTGCCAGCAGCTGGGGGAGGTCTGGGGCCAACGTCCTGACTTTC.

The J gene is TRBJ1-2, the V gene TRBV6-6, with D possibly being TRBD1 (6 bases). This CDR3 is built from 16 residues. Germline CDR1 is MNHNY and CDR2 is SVGAGI (reference sequence). The V and J ends lost 6 bases and 4 bases respectively, with 21 bases between them. The CDR3 bases are TGTGCCAGCAGCCCCCTTGGGAGGGGGGAGGGCTATGGCTACACCTTC. This translates into CASSPLGRGEGYGYTF.

This clonotype has more than one count but fewer than ten. The CDR3 DNA follows: TGTGCCAGCAGTTACTCAAGACTGCTAAACTATGGCTACACCTTC. Translated: CASSYSRLLNYGYTF. This chain connects TRBV6-6 to TRBJ1-2; D not resolved. The CDR3 runs to 15 residues. The V and J ends lost 0 bases and 2 bases respectively, with 10 bases between them. Germline loops: CDR1 MNHNY, CDR2 SVGAGI (reference sequence).

The rearrangement links TRBV18 to TRBJ2-7, with D possibly matching TRBD1 (6 bases). CDR3 length: 14 residues. Between the trimmed V and J ends, which lost 2 bases and 4 bases, there was a span of 12 bases. CDR1 and CDR2 (germline): KGHSH, LQKENI. CDR3 nucleotides: TGTGCCAGCTCACCAGTGTGGGGGCAATACGAGCAGTACTTC. Translation gives CASSPVWGQYEQYF.

This clonotype showed up just a few times. The rearrangement joins TRBV3-1 to TRBJ2-1; TRBD2 matches at 10 bases. Germline V gives CDR1 LGHDT, CDR2 YNNKEL (reference sequence). The length of the CDR3 is 13 residues. J lost 4 bases, V lost 8 bases, and 2 bases had no gene match. The CDR3 is CASGTSEYNEQFF. The DNA of the CDR3 is TGTGCCAGCGGGACTAGCGAATACAATGAGCAGTTCTTC.

The chain uses TRBV5-1 and TRBJ2-7, with D perhaps matching TRBD1 (6 bases). Germline V lookup: CDR1 SGHRS, CDR2 YFSETQ. Trimming pared 0 bases from V and 0 bases from J, leaving 16 bases between. This CDR3 contains 17 residues. For the CDR3, the DNA is TGCGCCAGCAGCTTGGGAACAGGGTCAATCAGCTCCTACGAGCAGTACTTC. Translating gives CASSLGTGSISSYEQYF.

This clonotype was picked up a small number of times. The chain uses TRBV4-1 and TRBJ2-4, with a weak D call TRBD1 (5 bases). V was pared by 4 bases and J by 0 bases, with 13 bases between. The CDR3 is made up of 16 amino acids. Germline-derived CDR1 and CDR2 are MGHRA and YSYEKL. The CDR3 protein is CASSPSTAQAKNIQYF. The CDR3 DNA is TGCGCCAGCAGCCCCTCGACAGCTCAAGCCAAAAACATTCAGTACTTC.

The chain uses TRBV4-1 and TRBJ2-7; 7 positions match TRBD2. This CDR3 is 15 amino acids long. Germline loops: CDR1 MGHRA, CDR2 YSYEKL. V was pared by 3 bases and J by 3 bases, with 8 bases of the junction left unmatched. Here the CDR3 DNA reads TGCGCCAGCAGCCATCCTAATGGGGGGGTCTACGAGCAGTACTTC. Amino acid sequence: CASSHPNGGVYEQYF.

The chain has TRBV7-8 and TRBJ2-7, with D possibly TRBD2 on 5 matching bases. The length of the CDR3 is 15 residues. Germline values: CDR1 SGHVS, CDR2 FQNEAQ. Trimming shortened V by 5 bases and J by 4 bases, and 18 bases separated the two germline ends. The CDR3, as DNA: TGTGCCAGCAGCCCCCGGAGTAGGGAGACTTACGAGCAGTACTTC. Residues: CASSPRSRETYEQYF.

CDR3 region: CASSPRVRGKFF. Written as DNA, the CDR3 is TGTGCCAGCAGCCCCCGTGTTCGGGGCAAGTTCTTC. The chain has TRBV7-2 and TRBJ2-1; tentatively, D is TRBD1 or TRBD2 (5 bases each). The V end was cut by 5 bases, the J end by 14 bases, with 16 bases between. CDR3 length: 12 residues. Germline V gives CDR1 SGHTA, CDR2 FQGNSA.

The rearrangement links TRBV2 to TRBJ1-5; no firm D call. There are 15 residues in the CDR3. Trimming took off 2 bases at V and 0 bases at J, with 8 bases between the two ends. Germline V lookup: CDR1 SNHLY, CDR2 FYNNEI. The CDR3 loop reads CASSERGYSNQPQHF. The CDR3 DNA follows: TGTGCCAGCAGTGAACGCGGCTATAGCAATCAGCCCCAGCATTTT.

The chain employs TRBV7-6 and TRBJ2-2; D remains ambiguous. Germline assignment: CDR1 SGHVS and CDR2 FNYEAQ. The CDR3 runs 12 residues. V was pared by 4 bases and J by 6 bases, with 6 bases between. CDR3 nucleotides: TGTGCCAGCAGCTCCTACTCCGGGGAGCTGTTTTTT. Translating gives CASSSYSGELFF.